These 5 T cell receptor beta chains share one sample of origin, sequenced in a study of blood T cell repertoires in COVID-19. Method: immunoSEQ multiplex PCR; TCRdb's copy keeps in-frame clones and lacks some. Among around 290,000 clones listed, roughly nine tenths were seen once. Sequencing was done on a sample of PBMCs or T cells enriched from blood (not recorded which). These TCRs come from a woman between 18 and 29 years old who had recovered from COVID-19.

The chain links TRBV3-1 (or the pseudogene TRBV3-2) to TRBJ1-2; TRBD1 matches at 7 bases. With 1 base clipped from V and 4 bases from J, the junction kept 3 bases outside the gene matches. The germline V gene encodes CDR1 LGHDT and CDR2 YNNKEL (reference sequence). The CDR3 totals 14 residues. Written as DNA, the CDR3 is TGTGCCAGCAGCCAAGGACAGGGAACCTATGGCTACACCTTC. Encoded protein: CASSQGQGTYGYTF.

This sequence joins TRBV5-1 and TRBJ2-7; 14 bases agree with TRBD2. In germline, CDR1 is SGHRS, CDR2 YFSETQ. The J segment lost 5 bases and the V segment lost 4 bases, leaving 11 bases of the junction unmatched. This CDR3 region has 17 residues. Written as DNA, the CDR3 is TGCGCCAGCAGCCCCGCAGGGACTAGCGGGGGTTTACACGAGCAGTACTTC. It is translated as CASSPAGTSGGLHEQYF.

The count of this clone is one. This sequence joins TRBV28 and TRBJ1-4, with D perhaps matching TRBD1 (6 bases). The germline CDR1 and CDR2 sequences are MDHEN and SYDVKM. The CDR3 is 14 residues long. The V gene lost 6 bases and the J gene lost 8 bases, with 16 bases spanning the gap. CDR3 loop: CASRPRTVREKLFF. The CDR3 bases are TGTGCCAGCAGACCTAGGACAGTAAGGGAAAAACTGTTTTTT.

This clone appeared a single time. This rearrangement joins TRBV10-1 to TRBJ2-5; D perhaps matches TRBD1 (7 bases). Germline CDR1 is WNHNN and CDR2 is SYGVQD (reference sequence). The CDR3 contains 15 residues. V lost 4 bases and J lost 4, with 16 bases in between. CDR3 sequence: CASSAAGTAGETQYF. CDR3 coding DNA: TGCGCCAGCAGTGCCGCCGGGACAGCGGGAGAGACCCAGTACTTC.

The gene calls are TRBV2 and TRBJ2-1; TRBD1 might be the D (5 bases). This CDR3 spans 14 amino acids. Trimming cost V 6 bases and J 1 base, with 10 bases left between them. From germline, CDR1 is SNHLY and CDR2 FYNNEI. The CDR3: CASRGPPSYNEQFF. The CDR3, as DNA: TGTGCCAGCAGGGGGCCTCCGTCCTACAATGAGCAGTTCTTC.